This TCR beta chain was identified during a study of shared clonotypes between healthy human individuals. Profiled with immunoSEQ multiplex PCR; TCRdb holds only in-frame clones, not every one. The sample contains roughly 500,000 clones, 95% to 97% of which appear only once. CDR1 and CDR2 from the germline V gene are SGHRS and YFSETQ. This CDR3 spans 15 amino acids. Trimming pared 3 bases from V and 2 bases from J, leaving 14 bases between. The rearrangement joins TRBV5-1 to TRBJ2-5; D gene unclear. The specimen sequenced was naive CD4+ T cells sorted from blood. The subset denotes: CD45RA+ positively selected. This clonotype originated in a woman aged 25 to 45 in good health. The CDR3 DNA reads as TGCGCCAGCAGCTCGGCCAACATCGATCAAGAGACCCAGTACTTC. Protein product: CASSSANIDQETQYF.